This T cell receptor (beta chain) was sequenced during a study of early stage breast cancer tumors. Study results and limitations: Enriched TCRB sequences shared across patients were mostly commonly generated sequences. Blood repertoires resembled normal breast more than tumor.

Data came from immunoSEQ multiplex PCR; TCRdb stores just in-frame clones and leaves some out. The sample consists of tens of thousands of clones, 79% of them appearing once. Note on this clone: Its antigen is still unknown.

The V segment lost 4 bases and the J segment 4 bases; nucleotides outside the gene matches: 2. Per germline, CDR1 MDHEN and CDR2 SYDVKM. The CDR3 sequence is 14 residues long. J is TRBJ1-2 and V is TRBV28; 11 nucleotides align to TRBD1. Sequencing was done on a sample of blood. The TCR sequence derives from a person between 55 and 69 years old with breast cancer. This CDR3 reads CASSSGTGGYGYTF. The DNA for the CDR3 is TGTGCCAGCAGTTCTGGGACAGGGGGCTATGGCTACACCTTC.